Listed below are T cell receptor beta chains from one sample, sequenced in a study of blood T cell repertoires in COVID-19. Some clones are missing from TCRdb's copy, which holds only in-frame ones; the method was immunoSEQ multiplex PCR. The sample carries 150,000 to 200,000 clones, less than 90% recorded once. The sequenced material came from PBMCs or T cells enriched from blood (not recorded which). The receptors were sampled from a woman aged 50 to 65 who had recovered from COVID-19. The CDR3 runs from the conserved cysteine through the conserved F or W. The D gene is left open where the match is weak. The listing skips clone size in some rows; elsewhere it reads once, few, many or a size class.

CDR3 length: 17; V gene: TRBV6-1; D gene: NA; clone size: NA; J gene: TRBJ1-5; CDR3 DNA: TGTGCCAGCAGTGAAGGGTTGGGCGGGGTTAGCAATCAGCCCCAGCATTTT; CDR3 protein: CASSEGLGGVSNQPQHF
CDR3 length: 15; V gene: TRBV28; D gene: TRBD2; clone size: NA; J gene: TRBJ2-3; CDR3 DNA: TGTGCCAGCATCTCTCGGGGGCGGGGGGCCGTTACGCAGTATTTT; CDR3 protein: CASISRGRGAVTQYF
CDR3 length: 16; V gene: TRBV19; D gene: TRBD1; clone size: NA; J gene: TRBJ1-5; CDR3 DNA: TGTGCCAGTAGTATTCGGACAGGGGTCAGCAATCAGCCCCAGCATTTT; CDR3 protein: CASSIRTGVSNQPQHF
CDR3 length: 10; V gene: TRBV29-1; D gene: NA; clone size: NA; J gene: TRBJ2-1; CDR3 DNA: TGCAGCGTTGACCTTAAAGAGCAGTTCTTC; CDR3 protein: CSVDLKEQFF
CDR3 length: 13; V gene: TRBV19; D gene: NA; clone size: NA; J gene: TRBJ1-1; CDR3 DNA: TGTGCCAGCAGAGGGCCGGGGGACACTGAAGCTTTCTTT; CDR3 protein: CASRGPGDTEAFF
CDR3 length: 13; V gene: TRBV11-2; D gene: NA; clone size: once; J gene: TRBJ2-5; CDR3 DNA: TGTGCCAGCAACGGACAGTTAGAAGAGACCCAGTACTTC; CDR3 protein: CASNGQLEETQYF
CDR3 length: 16; V gene: TRBV9; D gene: TRBD1; clone size: NA; J gene: TRBJ1-3; CDR3 DNA: TGTGCCAGCAGCCCGTGGACAGGGGGTCGTGGAAACACCATATATTTT; CDR3 protein: CASSPWTGGRGNTIYF
CDR3 length: 13; V gene: TRBV29-1; D gene: NA; clone size: NA; J gene: TRBJ2-1; CDR3 DNA: TGCAGCGTTCGGTGGGCCGGGAACAATGAGCAGTTCTTC; CDR3 protein: CSVRWAGNNEQFF
CDR3 length: 14; V gene: TRBV19; D gene: TRBD1; clone size: NA; J gene: TRBJ1-4; CDR3 DNA: TGTGCCAGTAGTATGGGACAGGGAAGGGAAAAACTGTTTTTT; CDR3 protein: CASSMGQGREKLFF
CDR3 length: 12; V gene: TRBV19; D gene: NA; clone size: NA; J gene: TRBJ2-3; CDR3 DNA: TGTGCCAGTAGTCCGGACTCAGATACGCAGTATTTT; CDR3 protein: CASSPDSDTQYF
CDR3 length: 16; V gene: TRBV9; D gene: TRBD2; clone size: NA; J gene: TRBJ2-5; CDR3 DNA: TGTGCCAGCAGCCCCCTTCGACTAGCCGGTGCCGAGACCCAGTACTTC; CDR3 protein: CASSPLRLAGAETQYF
CDR3 length: 15; V gene: TRBV15; D gene: NA; clone size: many; J gene: TRBJ1-1; CDR3 DNA: TGTGCCACCAGCAGATACCCGACAGGGAACACTGAAGCTTTCTTT; CDR3 protein: CATSRYPTGNTEAFF
CDR3 length: 16; V gene: TRBV14; D gene: TRBD2; clone size: NA; J gene: TRBJ2-1; CDR3 DNA: TGTGCCAGCAGCCCCTGGGGGGGGGTCTCCTACAATGAGCAGTTCTTC; CDR3 protein: CASSPWGGVSYNEQFF
CDR3 length: 13; V gene: TRBV5-1; D gene: NA; clone size: NA; J gene: TRBJ1-6; CDR3 DNA: TGCGCCAGCAGCCCCATAGGAGGGACACCCCTCCACTTT; CDR3 protein: CASSPIGGTPLHF
CDR3 length: 14; V gene: TRBV5-1; D gene: NA; clone size: NA; J gene: TRBJ2-5; CDR3 DNA: TGCGCCAGCAGCTGGGGACTCCCACAAGAGACCCAGTACTTC; CDR3 protein: CASSWGLPQETQYF
CDR3 length: 12; V gene: TRBV7-9; D gene: NA; clone size: NA; J gene: TRBJ1-5; CDR3 DNA: TGTGCCAGCAGCCCTAATATCCAGCCCCAGCATTTT; CDR3 protein: CASSPNIQPQHF
CDR3 length: 14; V gene: TRBV6-5; D gene: NA; clone size: NA; J gene: TRBJ1-4; CDR3 DNA: TGTGCCAGCAGTTCCCGATTTAGTAGTGAAAAACTGTTTTTT; CDR3 protein: CASSSRFSSEKLFF
CDR3 length: 17; V gene: TRBV5-8; D gene: NA; clone size: NA; J gene: TRBJ2-5; CDR3 DNA: TGTGCCAGCAGTCGGGGGCTAGCGGATAGGAGGCAAGAGACCCAGTACTTC; CDR3 protein: CASSRGLADRRQETQYF
CDR3 length: 14; V gene: TRBV4-2; D gene: NA; clone size: once; J gene: TRBJ1-2; CDR3 DNA: TGTGCCAGCAGCCAACACAGTGAGAACTATGGCTACACCTTC; CDR3 protein: CASSQHSENYGYTF
CDR3 length: 14; V gene: TRBV6-5; D gene: NA; clone size: NA; J gene: TRBJ1-2; CDR3 DNA: TGTGCCAGCAGTCGCGATATTAATAACTATGGCTACACCTTC; CDR3 protein: CASSRDINNYGYTF
CDR3 length: 13; V gene: TRBV6-5; D gene: TRBD1; clone size: NA; J gene: TRBJ1-1; CDR3 DNA: TGTGCCAGCAGTAGGGACAGGGGAGGTGAAGCTTTCTTT; CDR3 protein: CASSRDRGGEAFF
CDR3 length: 15; V gene: TRBV3-1/TRBV3-2; D gene: NA; clone size: NA; J gene: TRBJ2-1; CDR3 DNA: TGTGCCAGCAGCCAAGATAGCCAGGGCTTCAATGAGCAGTTCTTC; CDR3 protein: CASSQDSQGFNEQFF
CDR3 length: 15; V gene: TRBV7-8; D gene: NA; clone size: NA; J gene: TRBJ2-5; CDR3 DNA: TGTGCCAGCAGCCGAGGCCAGGGTCTTATGGAGACCCAGTACTTC; CDR3 protein: CASSRGQGLMETQYF
CDR3 length: 14; V gene: TRBV3-1/TRBV3-2; D gene: NA; clone size: NA; J gene: TRBJ1-1; CDR3 DNA: TGTGCCAGCAGCGTCGGATCCCAGGGGTCTCCGACTTTCTTT; CDR3 protein: CASSVGSQGSPTFF
CDR3 length: 14; V gene: TRBV5-6; D gene: NA; clone size: NA; J gene: TRBJ1-3; CDR3 DNA: TGTGCCAGCTCCGCCAGTTCCTCTGGAAACACCATATATTTT; CDR3 protein: CASSASSSGNTIYF
CDR3 length: 14; V gene: TRBV15; D gene: TRBD2; clone size: NA; J gene: TRBJ2-3; CDR3 DNA: TGTGCCACCTCGATCCGGACTAGCGGGAATACGCAGTATTTT; CDR3 protein: CATSIRTSGNTQYF
CDR3 length: 14; V gene: TRBV10-2; D gene: NA; clone size: NA; J gene: TRBJ2-6; CDR3 DNA: TGCGCCAGCAGAGGGGAATCTGGGGCCAACGTCCTGACTTTC; CDR3 protein: CASRGESGANVLTF
CDR3 length: 17; V gene: TRBV5-6; D gene: NA; clone size: NA; J gene: TRBJ1-3; CDR3 DNA: TGTGCCAGCAGCTTGGGAGCGGGTGCGATCTCTGGAAACACCATATATTTT; CDR3 protein: CASSLGAGAISGNTIYF